The 18 T cell receptor beta chains given below trace back to one sample, sequenced in a study of a mutant IDH1 vaccine in newly diagnosed glioma. As for time point: week 35, safety follow-up. Vaccinated patients received 300 ug of mutant IDH1 20-mer peptide per dose, with topical imiquimod. Assay used: immunoSEQ multiplex PCR; TCRdb lists only in-frame clones, some missing. The table includes 60,000 to 65,000 clones, 80% to 90% detected once. No antigen has been assigned to these receptors. The source material was PBMCs, sampled from a glioma patient whose treatment included an IDH1 peptide vaccine. These receptors were collected from a man between 25 and 39 years old with glioma.

V gene TRBV7-8 combines with J gene TRBJ1-6; D is unclear. CDR3 length: 18 amino acids. Trimming pared 5 bases from V and 10 bases from J, leaving 27 bases between. Germline lookup yields CDR1 SGHVS and CDR2 FQNEAQ. CDR3: CASSPNGKVSLLGSPLHF. The CDR3 DNA reads as TGTGCCAGCAGCCCTAACGGGAAGGTATCCCTATTGGGGTCACCCCTCCACTTT. The whole variable domain, remainder taken from reference TRBV7-8 and TRBJ1-6, is GAGVSQSPRYKVAKRGQDVALRCDPISGHVSLFWYQQALGQGPEFLTYFQNEAQLDKSGLPSDRFFAERPEGSVSTLKIQRTQQEDSAVYLCASSPNGKVSLLGSPLHFGNGTRLTVT.

A single count supports this clone. The J gene is TRBJ2-3, the V gene TRBV7-9; the D is unclear. Germline loops: CDR1 SEHNR, CDR2 FQNEAQ (reference sequence). Trimming removed 3 bases from V and 0 bases from J, with 10 bases in between. CDR3 length equals 15 residues. CDR3 DNA sequence: TGTGCCAGCAGCTTTGGCCTTCCTAGCACAGATACGCAGTATTTT. Its protein product is CASSFGLPSTDTQYF. Together with reference TRBV7-9 and TRBJ2-3, the CDR3 gives the full variable domain: DTGVSQNPRHKITKRGQNVTFRCDPISEHNRLYWYRQTLGQGPEFLTYFQNEAQLEKSRLLSDRFSAERPKGSFSTLEIQRTEQGDSAMYLCASSFGLPSTDTQYFGPGTRLTVL.

This rearrangement joins TRBV27 to TRBJ1-5, with a tentative D call TRBD1 (5 bases). Trimming cost V 7 bases and J 4 bases, with 14 bases left between them. Germline loops: CDR1 MNHEY, CDR2 SMNVEV (reference sequence). The CDR3 has 14 amino acids. The chain's CDR3 is CASTPAGWNQPQHF. The CDR3 DNA reads TGTGCCAGCACCCCCGCAGGGTGGAATCAGCCCCAGCATTTT.

CDR3 in DNA: TGTGCCAGCAGCGTAGAGGTCAGGAGCTACAACCAAAATAGCACAGATACGCAGTATTTT. This encodes CASSVEVRSYNQNSTDTQYF. The chain employs TRBV9 and TRBJ2-3; D is unclear. The CDR3 sequence is 20 residues long. V was cut by 0 bases and J by 0 bases, with 23 bases left in between. Per germline, CDR1 SGDLS and CDR2 YYNGEE.

This chain joins TRBV27 and TRBJ2-3, with unresolved D. Germline V gene data show CDR1 as MNHEY and CDR2 as SMNVEV (reference sequence). The V end was cut by 2 bases, the J end by 5 bases, with 8 bases between. The CDR3 extends over 13 amino acids. In DNA, the CDR3 is TGTGCCAGCAGTTTACGATGGGGAGATACGCAGTATTTT. Translated: CASSLRWGDTQYF.

V usage is TRBV28 and J usage is TRBJ1-1; 8 bases are shared with TRBD1. Germline-derived CDR1 and CDR2 are MDHEN and SYDVKM. The V gene end was trimmed by 2 bases and the J gene end by 7 bases; junction bases not matched to a gene: 6. The CDR3 loop spans 14 amino acids. CDR3 nucleotide sequence: TGTGCCAGCAGTTTACCTGGGACAGGCTTTGAAGCTTTCTTT. Encoded protein: CASSLPGTGFEAFF. Looking up the rest from reference TRBV28 and TRBJ1-1 gives the full variable domain: DVKVTQSSRYLVKRTGEKVFLECVQDMDHENMFWYRQDPGLGLRLIYFSYDVKMKEKGDIPEGYSVSREKKERFSLILESASTNQTSMYLCASSLPGTGFEAFFGQGTRLTVV.

This rearrangement joins TRBV18 to TRBJ2-3; tentatively, D is TRBD1 (6 bases). Germline values: CDR1 KGHSH, CDR2 LQKENI. Trimming left V 1 base short and J 5 bases short, with 13 bases between. CDR3 size: 15 residues. The CDR3 here is CASSPRAGDEDTQYF. The CDR3 DNA reads TGTGCCAGCTCACCACGGGCAGGGGATGAAGATACGCAGTATTTT.

The chain recombines TRBV5-4 with TRBJ2-5, with TRBD2 matching 11 bases. The CDR3 covers 15 residues. CDR1 and CDR2 from the germline V gene are SGHNT and YYREEE (reference sequence). Trimming at V came to 0 bases and at J to 5 bases, leaving 3 bases not matched to a gene. Here the CDR3 reads CASSLVAGGPETQYF. For the CDR3, the DNA is TGTGCCAGCAGCTTGGTAGCGGGGGGGCCGGAGACCCAGTACTTC.

The chain recombines TRBV15 with TRBJ1-5, with D possibly matching TRBD1 (5 bases). V was clipped by 0 bases and J by 6 bases, with 15 bases between them. The V gene's germline CDR1 is LNHNV and CDR2 YYDKDF (reference sequence). This CDR3 has 16 residues. The CDR3 here is CATSRDRQGGRQPQHF. Written as DNA, the CDR3 is TGTGCCACCAGCAGAGATCGGCAGGGAGGGCGTCAGCCCCAGCATTTT.

This chain joins TRBV6-1 and TRBJ2-7; tentatively, D is TRBD2 (6 bases). Between the trimmed V and J ends, which lost 6 bases and 3 bases, there was a span of 15 bases. The germline gives CDR1 MNHNS, CDR2 SASEGT. There are 14 residues in the CDR3. The CDR3 nucleotides are TGTGCCAGCAGCGCGGGACTCCGATACTACGAGCAGTACTTC. It is translated as CASSAGLRYYEQYF.

The J gene is TRBJ1-1, the V gene TRBV6-1, with D uncertain. This CDR3 region has 15 residues. V was clipped by 1 base and J by 10 bases, with 19 bases between them. Germline values: CDR1 MNHNS, CDR2 SASEGT. The CDR3 DNA sequence: TGTGCCAGCAGTGAAGTCGCGGGAGGAACAGAGGGAGCTTTCTTT. This encodes CASSEVAGGTEGAFF.

This clone was observed a single time. The V and J genes are TRBV13 and TRBJ1-2, with a possible D match to TRBD1 (6 bases). V lost 2 bases to trimming and J lost 6 bases, with 10 bases between them. CDR3 length equals 13 residues. CDR1 is PRHDT and CDR2 is FYEKMQ in the germline V gene (reference sequence). The CDR3 loop is CASSLRPGDGYTF. The CDR3 DNA reads as TGTGCCAGCAGCTTAAGACCAGGGGATGGCTACACCTTC.

Points on this clone: The junction and the germline gene differ at one end; a read error may be behind it. The V call is TRBV19, the J call TRBJ1-2, with D possibly matching TRBD1 (5 bases). Germline-derived CDR1 and CDR2 are LNHDA and SQIVND (reference sequence). The CDR3 loop spans 15 amino acids. CDR3: CASSDQDTSNYGHTF. The DNA of the CDR3 is TGTGCCAGTAGTGATCAGGACACTTCTAACTATGGCCACACCTTC.

The chain couples TRBV14 to TRBJ1-4, with a weak D call TRBD1 (6 bases). The CDR3 has 15 residues. From germline, CDR1 is SGHDN and CDR2 FVKESK. Trimming took 0 bases from V and 8 from J, leaving 13 bases between them. This CDR3 is CASSQDNREYEKLFF. CDR3 in DNA: TGTGCCAGCAGCCAAGATAACAGGGAATACGAAAAACTGTTTTTT.

About this clone: At the DNA level, this CDR3 is encoded by other sequences in the same sample as well. The V and J genes are TRBV7-9 and TRBJ1-6; possibly TRBD1 for D (6 bases). With 1 base removed from V and 3 bases from J, the gap between germline ends came to 10 bases. Germline V gives CDR1 SEHNR, CDR2 FQNEAQ (reference sequence). The CDR3 has 16 amino acids. The CDR3, as DNA: TGTGCCAGCAGCTTAGGCCAGGGGTTCTATAATTCACCCCTCCACTTT. This encodes CASSLGQGFYNSPLHF.

The V and J genes are TRBV29-1 and TRBJ2-7; 10 bases line up with TRBD1. Germline CDR1 reads SQVTM; CDR2 reads ANQGSEA. The CDR3 length is 12 residues. Trimming at V came to 7 bases and at J to 4 bases, leaving 4 bases not matched to a gene. The CDR3 DNA follows: TGCAGCGCGGGGGACAGGGGTTACGAGCAGTACTTC. This codes for CSAGDRGYEQYF.

V is TRBV9 and J is TRBJ2-3, with 10 bases fitting TRBD2. The CDR3 loop spans 15 amino acids. With V trimmed by 3 bases and J by 4 bases, 5 bases remained unmatched. Looked up from germline, CDR1 is SGDLS and CDR2 is YYNGEE. The CDR3 sequence is CASSASGGRSDTQYF. The CDR3 nucleotides are TGTGCCAGCAGCGCTAGCGGGGGAAGATCAGATACGCAGTATTTT.

V gene TRBV10-3 combines with J gene TRBJ1-2, with a weak D call TRBD1 (5 bases). There are 14 residues in the CDR3. CDR1 is ENHRY and CDR2 is SYGVKD in the germline V gene. With 0 bases removed from V and 4 bases from J, the gap between germline ends came to 9 bases. CDR3 DNA sequence: TGTGCCATCAGTGAGTCTATCGGGGGCTATGGCTACACCTTC. It codes for CAISESIGGYGYTF.